Each of the 20 T cell receptor beta chains below was sequenced from the same sample in a study of T cells in Graves' hyperthyroidism and ophthalmopathy. Amplification of TCR beta CDR3 regions used RNA as the template. HTBI primers were employed in a first-round RT-PCR of the TCR CDR3. One entry per CDR3 protein, called by TCRdb with MiXCR from the multiplex PCR reads. The sample includes 600,000 to 800,000 distinct CDR3 sequences, under 45% of them seen just once. Sample: blood. These receptors all stem from a woman in her thirties or forties with Graves' hyperthyroidism.

This clonotype has only a few counts. The chain employs TRBV4-3 and TRBJ1-2; D not resolved. In germline, CDR1 is LGHNA, CDR2 YSLEER. V dropped 0 bases and J dropped 2 bases, with 7 bases sitting between them. CDR3 size: 14 residues. CDR3 in DNA: TGCGCCAGCAGCCAAGACCGATTCAACTATGGCTACACCTTC. Translated: CASSQDRFNYGYTF.

This clonotype was observed a few times. The chain recombines TRBV20-1 with TRBJ2-7, with TRBD1 matching over 7 bases. CDR1 is DFQATT, CDR2 SNEGSKA, per germline (reference sequence). The trim removed 3 bases at V and 1 base at J, leaving 9 bases unmatched. The CDR3 contains 15 residues. The CDR3 DNA sequence: TGCAGTGCTAGGCCCGGACAGGTGCGGTCCTACGAGCAGTACTTC. This gives the protein CSARPGQVRSYEQYF.

Note on this clonotype: This may stem from a read error, because a much larger clone lies one nucleotide away. The gene calls are TRBV7-6 and TRBJ2-2; a weak D match, TRBD1 (5 bases). Germline values: CDR1 SGHVS, CDR2 FNYEAQ. The CDR3 loop spans 18 amino acids. The CDR3 region has the DNA TGTGCCAGCGGCTTAACAATTACAGGATCGGTAAACACCGGGGAGCTGTTTTTT. This gives the protein CASGLTITGSVNTGELFF. Looking up the rest from reference TRBV7-6 and TRBJ2-2 gives the full variable domain: GAGVSQSPRYKVTKRGQDVALRCDPISGHVSLYWYRQALGQGPEFLTYFNYEAQQDKSGLPNDRFSAERPEGSISTLTIQRTEQRDSAMYRCASGLTITGSVNTGELFFGEGSRLTVL.

This rearrangement joins TRBV29-1 to TRBJ2-6; D is ambiguous. Per the germline V gene, CDR1 is SQVTM and CDR2 is ANQGSEA. Deletions cut 4 bases from V and 5 bases from J, with 6 bases between. The CDR3 runs to 12 residues. In DNA, the CDR3 is TGCAGCGTTGGTCCGAGGGCCAACGTCCTGACTTTC. Its translation is CSVGPRANVLTF. The full variable domain, completed using reference TRBV29-1 and TRBJ2-6, is SAVISQKPSRDICQRGTSLTIQCQVDSQVTMMFWYRQQPGQSLTLIATANQGSEATYESGFVIDKFPISRPNLTFSTLTVSNMSPEDSSIYLCSVGPRANVLTFGAGSRLTVL.

With regard to this clonotype: An end of the junction does not agree with germline; a read error may underlie this. CDR3 nucleotide sequence: TGTGCCAGCCGTGATGGGAGTCAGCCCCAGCATTTT. Amino acids: CASRDGSQPQHF. The V call is TRBV6-1, the J call TRBJ1-5; unclear D gene. Germline assignment: CDR1 MNHNS and CDR2 SASEGT. The CDR3 extends over 12 amino acids.

The chain carries TRBV7-8 and TRBJ2-1; D is tentatively TRBD1 or TRBD2 (5 bases each). In germline, CDR1 is SGHVS, CDR2 FQNEAQ. The CDR3 runs to 15 residues. The V gene lost 5 bases and the J gene lost 7 bases, with 18 bases spanning the gap. The CDR3 region is CASSPRDGSGNEQFF. In DNA form, the CDR3 reads TGTGCCAGCAGCCCACGGGACGGGTCTGGAAATGAGCAGTTCTTC.

This clonotype was recorded many times. The chain is built from TRBV12-3 or TRBV12-4 and TRBJ1-2, with D perhaps TRBD1 (5 bases). With 8 bases removed from V and 1 base from J, the gap between germline ends came to 14 bases. This CDR3 has 14 amino acids. For the CDR3, the DNA is TGTGCCAGCGTAGAGGGGCCCAATAACTATGGCTACACCTTC. It yields the protein CASVEGPNNYGYTF.

This clonotype was counted between two and nine times. The chain carries TRBV6-4 and TRBJ2-4; possible D gene TRBD1, 5 bases. Trimming took 2 bases from V and 11 from J, leaving 7 bases between them. Germline V lookup: CDR1 MRHNA, CDR2 SNTAGT. CDR3 length equals 11 residues. CDR3 in amino acids: CASSDGAVQYF. DNA of the CDR3: TGTGCCAGCAGTGACGGGGCCGTTCAGTACTTC.

The chain couples TRBV7-8 to TRBJ2-7, with 7 bases lining up with TRBD1. After removal of 5 bases from V and 1 base from J, the junction contained 23 bases not matched to a gene. CDR3 length equals 20 residues. Germline V gene data show CDR1 as SGHVS and CDR2 as FQNEAQ. CDR3 DNA sequence: TGTGCCAGCAGCGGGGGACAGAGCCTTTTCCGGGGCCTCGTTTCCTACGAGCAGTACTTC. As protein: CASSGGQSLFRGLVSYEQYF.

In the case of this clonotype: A read error may be the cause here, since a much bigger clone is one base away. The chain combines TRBV12-3 or TRBV12-4 with TRBJ1-1; D not resolved. The CDR3 covers 15 residues. Trimming cost V 3 bases and J 3 bases, with 14 bases left between them. The CDR3 loop is CASSFPGSMDTEAFF. The CDR3 DNA reads as TGTGCCAGCAGTTTCCCAGGTTCAATGGACACTGAAGCTTTCTTT.

This clonotype occurred a few times. V and J are TRBV27 and TRBJ1-1; D gene unclear. The CDR3 extends over 14 amino acids. Per germline, CDR1 MNHEY and CDR2 SMNVEV (reference sequence). V dropped 3 bases and J dropped 3 bases, with 11 bases sitting between them. CDR3 in amino acids: CASSFKREYTEAFF. CDR3 DNA: TGTGCCAGCAGTTTTAAGCGGGAATACACTGAAGCTTTCTTT.

The chain has TRBV6-5 and TRBJ2-5, with 7 bases fitting TRBD1. Per the germline V gene, CDR1 is MNHEY and CDR2 is SVGAGI. Unmatched junction bases numbered 15, after V lost 4 bases and J lost 4 bases. CDR3 length: 17 amino acids. Written as DNA, the CDR3 is TGTGCCAGCAGTTCCCCCCGGCCCCAGGGGGATCGAGAGACCCAGTACTTC. Translation: CASSSPRPQGDRETQYF.

CDR3 sequence (DNA): TGTGCCAGCAGCTCGGGTTACGGGGGCGTAGAAGAAAAACTGTTTTTT. Translation: CASSSGYGGVEEKLFF. The chain uses TRBV7-2 and TRBJ1-4; possibly TRBD1 for D (6 bases). V lost 4 bases to trimming and J lost 8 bases, with 20 bases between them. Germline assignment: CDR1 SGHTA and CDR2 FQGNSA. This CDR3 spans 16 amino acids.

To note about this clonotype: A much larger clonotype is one base distant, so this may be a read error. The V call is TRBV10-3, the J call TRBJ1-4, with D possibly TRBD1 on 5 matching bases. CDR1 is ENHRY, CDR2 SYGVKD, per germline. The CDR3 is made up of 18 amino acids. The V gene lost 3 bases and the J gene lost 7 bases, with 24 bases spanning the gap. CDR3 sequence: CAISDSGRRGGWVEKLFF. The CDR3 DNA reads TGTGCCATCAGTGATTCGGGACGACGGGGGGGGTGGGTTGAAAAACTGTTTTTT.

This clonotype was counted ten times or more. The rearrangement links TRBV7-2 to TRBJ1-5; D might be TRBD1 (5 bases). Trimming pared 4 bases from V and 9 bases from J, leaving 16 bases between. The CDR3 has 14 amino acids. CDR1 is SGHTA and CDR2 is FQGNSA in the germline V gene. In DNA, the CDR3 is TGTGCCAGCAGCTCGCGTACGACAGCGTGGCCCCAGCATTTT. Translation gives CASSSRTTAWPQHF.

This clonotype occurred a few times. The chain has TRBV6-6 and TRBJ1-1, with 7 positions matching TRBD1. CDR1 and CDR2 (germline): MNHNY, SVGAGI (reference sequence). V was clipped by 7 bases and J by 5 bases; unmatched bases: 10. This CDR3 is built from 14 residues. The CDR3 loop is CASKEGQLGTEAFF. The CDR3 DNA reads TGTGCCAGCAAGGAGGGACAGTTGGGGACTGAAGCTTTCTTT.

This clonotype showed up many times. The CDR3 DNA reads as TGTGCCAGCAGTTTAGTCCTTGAAGCTTTCTTT. It is translated as CASSLVLEAFF. The chain couples TRBV12-3 or TRBV12-4 to TRBJ1-1; D not certain. The CDR3 runs to 11 residues. V lost 1 base and J lost 7, with 4 bases in between.

CDR3 residues: CSVDGLNTEAFF. The CDR3 DNA follows: TGCAGCGTAGACGGACTGAACACTGAAGCTTTCTTT. This chain connects TRBV29-1 to TRBJ1-1; D call uncertain. The length of the CDR3 is 12 residues. Germline CDR1 is SQVTM and CDR2 is ANQGSEA. Trimming left V 6 bases short and J 0 bases short, with 8 bases between.

In this sample, this clonotype turned up many times. The chain joins TRBV19 to TRBJ1-2; 12 bases fit TRBD1. The CDR3 is made up of 13 amino acids. The ends lost 7 bases at V and 4 bases at J; junction bases unmatched: 1. Germline CDR1 reads LNHDA; CDR2 reads SQIVND (reference sequence). DNA of the CDR3: TGTGCCAGTATGGGACAGGGGGCCTATGGCTACACCTTC. Translating it yields CASMGQGAYGYTF.

For this clonotype: A single base separates this from a much larger clone, so it may be a read error. The chain combines TRBV20-1 with TRBJ1-2; possible D gene TRBD1, 5 bases. V lost 5 bases and J lost 2, with 18 bases in between. The CDR3 is made up of 15 amino acids. CDR1 and CDR2 (germline): DFQATT, SNEGSKA (reference sequence). This CDR3 is CSAGAYSQGNYGYTF. CDR3 nucleotide sequence: TGCAGTGCTGGAGCGTATTCCCAGGGAAACTATGGCTACACCTTC.